What follows describes a single T cell receptor beta chain. This sample's RNA came from whole unsorted tissue. TCRbeta libraries were built with three rounds of nested PCR, modified from ARM-PCR. Each CDR3 protein is one row after TCRdb ran MiXCR on the multiplex PCR reads. The sample holds 65,000 to 90,000 distinct CDR3 sequences; nearly 70% are singletons and the top ten take roughly 12%. Per the germline V gene, CDR1 is SGHAT and CDR2 is FQDESV (reference sequence). The CDR3 is 14 amino acids. The data originate from a study of tumor and adjacent non-tumor tissue in lung cancer. Sequenced material: lung tumor tissue. This sequence originates from a woman in her sixties or seventies with non-small cell lung cancer. The J gene is TRBJ2-5, the V gene TRBV11-1; no clear D. The CDR3 DNA is TGTGTTAGCAGCTTTAGCACCACCCAAGAGACCCAGTACTTC. It yields the protein CVSSFSTTQETQYF.